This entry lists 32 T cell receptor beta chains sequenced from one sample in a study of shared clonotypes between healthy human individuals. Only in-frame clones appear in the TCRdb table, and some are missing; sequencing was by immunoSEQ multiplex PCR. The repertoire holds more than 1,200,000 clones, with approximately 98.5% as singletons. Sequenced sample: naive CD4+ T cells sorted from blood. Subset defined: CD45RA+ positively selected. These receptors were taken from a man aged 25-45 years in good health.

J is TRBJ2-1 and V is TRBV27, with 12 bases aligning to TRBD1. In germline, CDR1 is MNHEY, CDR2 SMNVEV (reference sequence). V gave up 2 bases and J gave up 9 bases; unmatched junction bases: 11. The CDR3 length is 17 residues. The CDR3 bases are TGTGCCAGCAGTTTACTCTTGGGGGGGACAGGGGGCACTGAGCAGTTCTTC. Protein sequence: CASSLLLGGTGGTEQFF.

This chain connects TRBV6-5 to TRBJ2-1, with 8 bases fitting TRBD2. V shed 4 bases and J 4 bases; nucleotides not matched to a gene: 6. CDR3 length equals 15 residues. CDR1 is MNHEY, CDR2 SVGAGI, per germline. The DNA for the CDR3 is TGTGCCAGCAGTTTAATAGCGGGACCTTACAATGAGCAGTTCTTC. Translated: CASSLIAGPYNEQFF.

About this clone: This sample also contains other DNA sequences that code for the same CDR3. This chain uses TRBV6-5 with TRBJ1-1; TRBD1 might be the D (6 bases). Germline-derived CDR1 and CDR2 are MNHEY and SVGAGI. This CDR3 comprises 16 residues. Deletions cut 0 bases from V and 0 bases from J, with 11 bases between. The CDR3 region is CASSYSGGRVNTEAFF. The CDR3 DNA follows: TGTGCCAGCAGTTACTCGGGGGGGCGTGTGAACACTGAAGCTTTCTTT.

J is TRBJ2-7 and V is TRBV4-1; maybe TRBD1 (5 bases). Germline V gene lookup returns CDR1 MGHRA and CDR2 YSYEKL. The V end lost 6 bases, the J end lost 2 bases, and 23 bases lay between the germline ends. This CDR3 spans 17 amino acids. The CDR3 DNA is TGCGCCAGCAGTCAACAAGGGATGGCACAGGCCGCCTACGAGCAGTACTTC. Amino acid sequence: CASSQQGMAQAAYEQYF.

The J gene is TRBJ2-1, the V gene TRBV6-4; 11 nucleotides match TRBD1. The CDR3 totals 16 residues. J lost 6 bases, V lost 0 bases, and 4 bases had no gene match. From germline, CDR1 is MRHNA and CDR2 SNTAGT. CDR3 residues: CASSDSGTGGVNEQFF. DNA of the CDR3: TGTGCCAGCAGTGACTCGGGGACAGGGGGTGTCAATGAGCAGTTCTTC.

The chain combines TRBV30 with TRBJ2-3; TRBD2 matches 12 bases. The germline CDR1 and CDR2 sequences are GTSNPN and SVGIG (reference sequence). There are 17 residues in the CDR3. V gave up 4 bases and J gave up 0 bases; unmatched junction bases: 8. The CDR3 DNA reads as TGTGCCTGGAAGCTAGCGGGAGGGCCGACTAGCACAGATACGCAGTATTTT. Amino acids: CAWKLAGGPTSTDTQYF.

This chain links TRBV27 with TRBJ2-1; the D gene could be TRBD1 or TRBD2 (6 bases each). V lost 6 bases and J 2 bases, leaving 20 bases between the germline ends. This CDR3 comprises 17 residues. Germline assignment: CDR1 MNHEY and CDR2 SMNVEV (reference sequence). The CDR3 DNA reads TGTGCCAGCAGCCCCCCCGGGGGCACCGGCCCCTACAATGAGCAGTTCTTC. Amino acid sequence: CASSPPGGTGPYNEQFF.

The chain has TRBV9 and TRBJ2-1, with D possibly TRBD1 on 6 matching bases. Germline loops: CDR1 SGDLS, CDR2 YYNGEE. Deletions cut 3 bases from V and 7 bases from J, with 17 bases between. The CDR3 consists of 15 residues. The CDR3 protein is CASSALHQGSNEQFF. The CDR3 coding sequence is TGTGCCAGCAGCGCCCTTCACCAGGGGTCAAATGAGCAGTTCTTC.

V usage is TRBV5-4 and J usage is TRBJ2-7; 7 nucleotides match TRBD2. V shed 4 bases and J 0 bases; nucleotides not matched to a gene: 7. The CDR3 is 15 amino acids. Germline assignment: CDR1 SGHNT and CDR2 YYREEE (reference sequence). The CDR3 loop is CASSVSGTTSYEQYF. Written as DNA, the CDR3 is TGTGCCAGCAGCGTCTCCGGGACTACCTCCTACGAGCAGTACTTC.

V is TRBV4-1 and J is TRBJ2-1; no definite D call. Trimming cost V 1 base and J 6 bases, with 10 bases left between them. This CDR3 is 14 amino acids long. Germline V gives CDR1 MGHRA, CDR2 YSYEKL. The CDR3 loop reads CASSQGFIRNEQFF. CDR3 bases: TGCGCCAGCAGCCAAGGGTTTATCCGCAATGAGCAGTTCTTC.

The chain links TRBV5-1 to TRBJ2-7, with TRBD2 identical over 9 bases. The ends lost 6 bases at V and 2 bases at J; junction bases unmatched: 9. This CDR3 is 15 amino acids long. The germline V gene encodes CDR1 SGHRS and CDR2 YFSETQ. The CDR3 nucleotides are TGCGCCAGCAAATACGGGGCTAGCGGGACCTACGAGCAGTACTTC. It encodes CASKYGASGTYEQYF.

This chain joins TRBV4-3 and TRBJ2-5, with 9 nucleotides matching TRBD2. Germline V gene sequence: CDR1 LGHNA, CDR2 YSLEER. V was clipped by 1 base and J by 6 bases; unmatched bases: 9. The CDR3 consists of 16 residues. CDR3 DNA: TGCGCCAGCAGCCAAGGGGGTAGCGGGAGATGGCAGACCCAGTACTTC. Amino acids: CASSQGGSGRWQTQYF.

The chain's CDR3 is CATSRASGISIQYF. CDR3 DNA sequence: TGTGCCACCAGCAGAGCTAGCGGGATAAGCATTCAGTACTTC. The rearrangement joins TRBV15 to TRBJ2-4; 9 bases fit TRBD2. The CDR3 spans 14 residues. Germline trimming cut 1 base from V and 9 bases from J; bases unmatched to any gene: 4. Germline values: CDR1 LNHNV, CDR2 YYDKDF (reference sequence).

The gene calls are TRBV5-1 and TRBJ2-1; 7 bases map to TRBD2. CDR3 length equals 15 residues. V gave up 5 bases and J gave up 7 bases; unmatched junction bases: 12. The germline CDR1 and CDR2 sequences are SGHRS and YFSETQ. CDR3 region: CASRSSGELRNEQFF. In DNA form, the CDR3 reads TGCGCCAGCAGATCTAGCGGCGAGTTGAGGAATGAGCAGTTCTTC.

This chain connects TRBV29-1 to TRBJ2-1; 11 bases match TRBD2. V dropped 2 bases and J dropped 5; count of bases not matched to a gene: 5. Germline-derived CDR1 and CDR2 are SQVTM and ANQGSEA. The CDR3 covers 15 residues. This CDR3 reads CSVEPPTSGDNEQFF. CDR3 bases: TGCAGCGTTGAACCCCCGACTAGCGGGGACAATGAGCAGTTCTTC.

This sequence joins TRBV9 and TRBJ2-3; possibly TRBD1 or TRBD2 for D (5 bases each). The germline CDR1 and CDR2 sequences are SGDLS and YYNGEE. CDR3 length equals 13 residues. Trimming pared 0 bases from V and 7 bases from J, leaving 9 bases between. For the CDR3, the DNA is TGTGCCAGCAGCGTAGAGAGGGGACATACGCAGTATTTT. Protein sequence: CASSVERGHTQYF.

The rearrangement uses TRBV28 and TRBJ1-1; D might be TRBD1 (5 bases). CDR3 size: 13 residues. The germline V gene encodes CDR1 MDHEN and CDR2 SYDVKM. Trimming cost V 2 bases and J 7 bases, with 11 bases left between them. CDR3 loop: CASSLPRDGEAFF. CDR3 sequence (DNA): TGTGCCAGCAGTTTACCCCGGGACGGTGAAGCTTTCTTT.

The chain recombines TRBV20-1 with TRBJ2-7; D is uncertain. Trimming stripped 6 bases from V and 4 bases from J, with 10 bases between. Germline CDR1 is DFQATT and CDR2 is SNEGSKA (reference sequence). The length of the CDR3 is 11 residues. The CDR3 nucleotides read TGCAGTGCAACCCTGATATACGAGCAGTACTTC. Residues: CSATLIYEQYF.

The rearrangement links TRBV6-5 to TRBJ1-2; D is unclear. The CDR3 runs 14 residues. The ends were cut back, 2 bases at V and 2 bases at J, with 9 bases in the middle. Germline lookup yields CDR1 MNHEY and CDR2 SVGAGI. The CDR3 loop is CASSYTPSNYGYTF. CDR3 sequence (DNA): TGTGCCAGCAGTTACACCCCAAGCAACTATGGCTACACCTTC.

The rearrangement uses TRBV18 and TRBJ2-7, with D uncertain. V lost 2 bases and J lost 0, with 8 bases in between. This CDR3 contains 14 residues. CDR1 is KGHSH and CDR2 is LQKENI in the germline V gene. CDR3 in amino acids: CASSPSITSYEQYF. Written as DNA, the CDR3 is TGTGCCAGCTCACCATCAATCACCTCCTACGAGCAGTACTTC.

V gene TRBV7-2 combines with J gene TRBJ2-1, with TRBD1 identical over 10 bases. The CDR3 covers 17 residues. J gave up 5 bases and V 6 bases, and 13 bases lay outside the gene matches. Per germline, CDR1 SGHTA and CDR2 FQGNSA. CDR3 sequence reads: CASRRRQGANPHNEQFF. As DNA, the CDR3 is TGTGCCAGCAGACGGCGACAGGGGGCTAACCCCCACAATGAGCAGTTCTTC.

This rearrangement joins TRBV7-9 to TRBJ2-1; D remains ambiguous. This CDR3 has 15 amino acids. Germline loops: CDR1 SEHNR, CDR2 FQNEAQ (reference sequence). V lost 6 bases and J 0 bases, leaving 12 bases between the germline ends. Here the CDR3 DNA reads TGTGCCAGCAGTCCCTTTTCCCGCTCCTACAATGAGCAGTTCTTC. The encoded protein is CASSPFSRSYNEQFF.

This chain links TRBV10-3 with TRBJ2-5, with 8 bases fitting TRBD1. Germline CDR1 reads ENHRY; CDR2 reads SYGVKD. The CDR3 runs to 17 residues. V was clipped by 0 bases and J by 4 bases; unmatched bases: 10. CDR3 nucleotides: TGTGCCATCAGTGAGTCGATCGGGCAGGGGGCTGCAGAGACCCAGTACTTC. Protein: CAISESIGQGAAETQYF.

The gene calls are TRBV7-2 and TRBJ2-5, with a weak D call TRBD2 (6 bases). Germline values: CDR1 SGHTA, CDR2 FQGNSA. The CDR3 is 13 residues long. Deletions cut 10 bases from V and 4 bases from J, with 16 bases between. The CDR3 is CATRGGPGETQYF. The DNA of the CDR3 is TGTGCCACCCGCGGAGGGCCAGGAGAGACCCAGTACTTC.

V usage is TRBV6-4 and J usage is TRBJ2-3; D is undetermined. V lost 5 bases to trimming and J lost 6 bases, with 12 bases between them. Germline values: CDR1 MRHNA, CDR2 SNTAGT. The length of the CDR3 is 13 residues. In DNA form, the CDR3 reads TGTGCCAGCAGTAGAGAAGCCGTGGATACGCAGTATTTT. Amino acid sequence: CASSREAVDTQYF.

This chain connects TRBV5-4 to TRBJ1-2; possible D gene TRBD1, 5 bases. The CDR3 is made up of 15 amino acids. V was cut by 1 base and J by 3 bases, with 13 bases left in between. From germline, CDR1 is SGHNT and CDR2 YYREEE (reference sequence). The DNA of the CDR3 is TGTGCCAGCAGCTTGCCCCGCCAGGGTGACTATGGCTACACCTTC. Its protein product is CASSLPRQGDYGYTF.

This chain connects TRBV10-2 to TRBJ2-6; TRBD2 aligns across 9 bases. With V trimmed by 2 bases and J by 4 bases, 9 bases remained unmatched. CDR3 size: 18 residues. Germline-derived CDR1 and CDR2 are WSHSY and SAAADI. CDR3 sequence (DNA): TGCGCCAGCAGTGAGCGGGAGGCGGGAGGGCCAGGGGCCAACGTCCTGACTTTC. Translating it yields CASSEREAGGPGANVLTF.

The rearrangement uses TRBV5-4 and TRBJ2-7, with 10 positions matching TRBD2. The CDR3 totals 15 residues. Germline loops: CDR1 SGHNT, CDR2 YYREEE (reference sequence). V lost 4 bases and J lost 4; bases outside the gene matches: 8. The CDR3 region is CASSPGGLASYEQYF. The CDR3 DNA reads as TGTGCCAGCAGCCCGGGGGGACTAGCGAGTTACGAGCAGTACTTC.

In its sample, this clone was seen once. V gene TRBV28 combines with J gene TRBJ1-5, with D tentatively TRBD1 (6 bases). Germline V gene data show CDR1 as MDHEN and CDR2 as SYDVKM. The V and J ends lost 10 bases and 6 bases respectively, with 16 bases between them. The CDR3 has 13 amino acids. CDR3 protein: CATRTAPGQPQHF. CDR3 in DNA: TGTGCCACCAGGACAGCTCCGGGTCAGCCCCAGCATTTT.

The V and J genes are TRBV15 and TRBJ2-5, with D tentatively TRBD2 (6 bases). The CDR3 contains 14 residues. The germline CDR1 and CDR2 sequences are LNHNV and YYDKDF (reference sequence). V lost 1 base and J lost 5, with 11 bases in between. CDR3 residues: CATSRVPSVETQYF. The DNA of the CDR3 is TGTGCCACCAGCAGAGTCCCTAGCGTGGAGACCCAGTACTTC.

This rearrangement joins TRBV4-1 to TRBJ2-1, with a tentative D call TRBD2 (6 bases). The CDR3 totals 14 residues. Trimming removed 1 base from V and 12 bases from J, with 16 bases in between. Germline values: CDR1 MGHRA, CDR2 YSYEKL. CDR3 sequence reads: CASSQGLDTRTQFF. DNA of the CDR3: TGCGCCAGCAGCCAAGGACTAGACACCCGAACGCAGTTCTTC.

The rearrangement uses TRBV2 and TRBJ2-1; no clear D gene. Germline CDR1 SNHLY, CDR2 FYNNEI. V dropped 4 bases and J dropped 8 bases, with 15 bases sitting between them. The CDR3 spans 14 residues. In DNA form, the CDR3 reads TGTGCCAGCAGTGGAGGTGCTCTTCTCGATGAGCAGTTCTTC. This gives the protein CASSGGALLDEQFF.